This TCR beta chain was identified in a study of beta chain features in type 1 diabetes. Study conclusions and caveats: Within each of all four CD4+ subsets, Type 1 diabetes patients had TCRB CDR3s that were moderately but significantly shorter.

Concerning this clone: Its specificity is unknown.

Sequencing targeted expressed TCRB transcripts, as all isolated RNA had been reverse transcribed. The repertoire was sequenced with immunoSEQ multiplex PCR; TCRdb's copy has only in-frame clones and lacks some. The sample holds hundreds of thousands of clones, 13% seen once. Germline CDR1 and CDR2: WNHNN and SYGVQD (reference sequence). The CDR3 extends over 14 amino acids. V shed 7 bases, J shed 3 bases, and the junction held 5 bases outside the gene matches. V gene TRBV10-1 combines with J gene TRBJ2-7, with 11 bases that match TRBD1. The source is a man aged 18 to 29 with type 1 diabetes. The sample was naive CD4+ T cells from blood. The CDR3 DNA follows: TGCGCCAGCAAGGCCGGGACAGGGGGCTACGAGCAGTACTTC. It encodes CASKAGTGGYEQYF.